This T cell receptor (beta chain) appears in the sequencing data of a study of T cells in Graves' hyperthyroidism and ophthalmopathy. Study findings and constraints: Blood held most thyroid clonotypes expanded above 0.001 frequency. Prediction of ophthalmopathy progression came a median approximately 6.5 months pre-onset.

PBMCs were sourced from over 8.5 ml fresh peripheral blood. Template material for amplifying TCR beta CDR3 regions consisted of RNA transcripts. During a first-round RT-PCR of the TCR CDR3, the HTBI primer set was used. From the multiplex PCR reads, TCRdb called clonotypes with MiXCR, one entry per CDR3 protein. The sample lists more than 450,000 distinct CDR3 sequences; just under 20% were seen once. In the case of this clonotype: As yet, its antigen is unknown.

This CDR3 comprises 12 residues. Germline CDR1 is GTSNPN and CDR2 is SVGIG (reference sequence). The trim removed 5 bases at V and 2 bases at J, leaving 2 bases unmatched. The V and J genes are TRBV30 and TRBJ2-7, with 8 bases lining up with TRBD1. This TCR was sampled from a man aged 35 to 55 with Graves' ophthalmopathy. Sequencing was done on a sample of blood. Written as DNA, the CDR3 is TGTGCCTGGGGGGACAGGCCCTACGAGCAGTACTTC. This sequence encodes CAWGDRPYEQYF.